This entry is about one TCR beta chain. This clonotype has ten or more counts. There is no known antigen for this receptor. No base qualities exist here, and no much larger clone lies one base off it. TCRdb records Illumina HiSeq 2500 as the sequencer. TCR beta libraries were prepared by quantitative 5'-RACE with molecular barcodes. On the authors' methods: To identify disease-linked TCR variants, a new computational method was used, one built on a probabilistic model of VDJ rearrangement. The public reads were quality trimmed at Q25 with fastp and then assembled into clones with MiXCR by TCRdb, keeping productive beta chains. Merged by CDR3 protein, the rows form single entries marked with the most common genes and DNA. TCRdb, not the authors, supplied the V and J calls. Counted in this sample were 220,000 or so distinct CDR3 sequences; roughly a tenth of them appeared once. The leading ten clones occupy about a fifth of the sample.

V is shortened by 3 bases, J by 1 base, and the region joining them spans 6 bases. From the cysteine up to the phenylalanine, the CDR3 has a length of 13 residues. CDR3 DNA is the only sequence kept; it has 39 bases, read in frame from the first base. Per the germline V gene, SGHDN is the CDR1 and FVKESK is the CDR2. This record comes from a study of CD8 T cells in ankylosing spondylitis (dated by TCRdb to about 2017). For the wider study: The study profiled T cell receptor beta repertoires in healthy donors and ankylosing spondylitis patients to find disease-linked TCR variants. Peripheral blood samples were taken, and synovial fluid was additionally collected from ankylosing spondylitis patients. The full study cohort was made up of about 24 ankylosing spondylitis patients and 108 healthy donors.

What the study reported, not specific to this receptor: Some TCR beta motif variants had previously been reported in synovial fluid and blood of reactive arthritis patients, which suggested common disease-initiation mechanisms. A TCR beta motif made up of roughly eight highly homologous amino acid variants appeared to be characteristic of blood from ankylosing spondylitis patients. In peripheral blood, the disease-linked clones were found at relatively low frequencies and had a CD8+ phenotype. According to the report, matched synovial fluid samples from ankylosing spondylitis patients were significantly enriched for the disease-linked clones.

What was sequenced was blood, either unsorted or a sorted T cell fraction (not recorded which). The sequence joins TRBV14 to TRBJ2-5, and perhaps TRBD1 as D gene, on 6 matching bases. The sequence was obtained from a male donor with ankylosing spondylitis or in good health (not recorded which). CDR3 sequence: CASSQDSQETQYF. DNA sequence: TGTGCCAGCAGCCAGGACAGCCAAGAGACCCAGTACTTC.